Sequencing of this T cell receptor (beta chain) was carried out in a study of T cell responses to AZD1222 COVID-19 vaccine. Study conclusions and caveats: It should be noted that donors were predominantly white British and more often female, and clonal diversity was possibly underestimated. CD4 TCRs covered the whole spike, strongest at regions 160-218 and 743-854.

A remark on this clone: The target antigen is unknown.

This CDR3 spans 11 amino acids. V lost 1 base and J lost 6, with 7 bases in between. CDR1 is DFQATT and CDR2 is SNEGSKA in the germline V gene (reference sequence). Combined were second doses at about 4 or about 12 weeks. Libraries were prepared by immunoSEQ multiplex PCR; TCRdb keeps only in-frame clonotypes and omits some of them. This sample has about 150,000 clones, with 90% found just once. Sequenced here: peripheral blood, sampled 28 days after the second AZD1222 dose. The clonotype originates from an adult who received the AZD1222 COVID-19 vaccine. The rearrangement joins TRBV20-1 to TRBJ2-7; D call uncertain. The CDR3 DNA is TGCAGTGCTAGAGTTTTTGGCGAGCAGTACTTC. Residues: CSARVFGEQYF.